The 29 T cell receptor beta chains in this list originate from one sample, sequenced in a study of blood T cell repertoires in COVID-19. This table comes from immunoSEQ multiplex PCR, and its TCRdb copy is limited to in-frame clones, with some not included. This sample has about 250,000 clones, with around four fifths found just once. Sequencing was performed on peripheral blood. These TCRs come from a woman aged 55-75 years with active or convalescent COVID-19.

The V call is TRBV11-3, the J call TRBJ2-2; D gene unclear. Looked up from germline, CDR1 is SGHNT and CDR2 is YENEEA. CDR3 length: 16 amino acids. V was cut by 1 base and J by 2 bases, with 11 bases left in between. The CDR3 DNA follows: TGTGCCAGCAGCTTAGTCTGGTCGAGTAACACCGGGGAGCTGTTTTTT. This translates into CASSLVWSSNTGELFF.

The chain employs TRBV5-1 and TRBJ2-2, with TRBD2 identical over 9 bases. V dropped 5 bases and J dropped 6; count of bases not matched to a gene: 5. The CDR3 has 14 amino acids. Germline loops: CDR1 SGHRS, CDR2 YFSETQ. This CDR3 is CASRGLASAGELFF. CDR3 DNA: TGCGCCAGCAGGGGACTAGCCTCCGCCGGGGAGCTGTTTTTT.

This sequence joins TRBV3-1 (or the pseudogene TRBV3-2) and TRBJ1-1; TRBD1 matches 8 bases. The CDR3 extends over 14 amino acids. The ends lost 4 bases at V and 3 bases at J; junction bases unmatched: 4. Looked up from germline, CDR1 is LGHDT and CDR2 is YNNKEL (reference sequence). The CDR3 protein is CASSRADRDTEAFF. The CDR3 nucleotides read TGTGCCAGCAGCCGAGCGGACAGGGACACTGAAGCTTTCTTT.

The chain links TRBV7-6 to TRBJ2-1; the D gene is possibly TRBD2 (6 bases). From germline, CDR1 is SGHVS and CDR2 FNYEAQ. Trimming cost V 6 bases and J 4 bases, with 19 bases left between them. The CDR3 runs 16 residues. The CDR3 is CASSWIAAGQYNEQFF. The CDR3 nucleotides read TGTGCCAGCAGTTGGATAGCGGCCGGCCAATACAATGAGCAGTTCTTC.

DNA for the CDR3: TGCGCCAGCAGGGAAACAGGGGGCGGAGGATACAATGAGCAGTTCTTC. This encodes CASRETGGGGYNEQFF. The chain couples TRBV5-1 to TRBJ2-1, with TRBD1 matching 9 bases. Germline loops: CDR1 SGHRS, CDR2 YFSETQ. The CDR3 is 16 residues long. V dropped 5 bases and J dropped 4; count of bases not matched to a gene: 10. The full variable domain, rest sourced from reference TRBV5-1 and TRBJ2-1, is KAGVTQTPRYLIKTRGQQVTLSCSPISGHRSVSWYQQTPGQGLQFLFEYFSETQRNKGNFPGRFSGRQFSNSRSEMNVSTLELGDSALYLCASRETGGGGYNEQFFGPGTRLTVL.

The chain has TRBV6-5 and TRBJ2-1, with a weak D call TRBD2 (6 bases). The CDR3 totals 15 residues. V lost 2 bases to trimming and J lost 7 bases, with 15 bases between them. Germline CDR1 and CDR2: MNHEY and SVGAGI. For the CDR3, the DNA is TGTGCCAGCAGTTACCGGGAGCCGGGGAGGAATGAGCAGTTCTTC. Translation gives CASSYREPGRNEQFF.

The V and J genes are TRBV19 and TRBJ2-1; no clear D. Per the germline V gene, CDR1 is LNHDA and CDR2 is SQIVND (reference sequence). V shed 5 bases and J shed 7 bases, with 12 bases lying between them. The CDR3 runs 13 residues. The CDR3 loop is CASSPLSNNEQFF. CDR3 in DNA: TGTGCCAGTAGTCCTCTATCAAATAATGAGCAGTTCTTC.

In DNA form, the CDR3 reads TGTGCCAGTAGCACAGGGGGTGGCCAAGAGACCCAGTACTTC. This gives the protein CASSTGGGQETQYF. The chain recombines TRBV28 with TRBJ2-5, with TRBD1 identical over 8 bases. With 9 bases clipped from V and 1 base from J, the junction kept 7 bases outside the gene matches. The CDR3 extends over 14 amino acids. Germline V gene lookup returns CDR1 MDHEN and CDR2 SYDVKM.

Written as DNA, the CDR3 is TGTGCCAGTAGTATCCCCCGCCTAGCGGGAGGCATTCACAATGAGCAGTTCTTC. Translation: CASSIPRLAGGIHNEQFF. The chain joins TRBV19 to TRBJ2-1, with 11 bases fitting TRBD2. V shed 3 bases, J shed 5 bases, and the junction held 12 bases outside the gene matches. The CDR3 has 18 residues. Germline CDR1 is LNHDA and CDR2 is SQIVND (reference sequence).

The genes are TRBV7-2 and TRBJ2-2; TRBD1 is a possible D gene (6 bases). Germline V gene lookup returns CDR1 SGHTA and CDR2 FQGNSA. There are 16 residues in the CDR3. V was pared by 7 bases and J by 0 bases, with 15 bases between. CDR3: CASTILGGANTGELFF. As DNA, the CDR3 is TGTGCCAGCACCATCCTTGGGGGCGCGAACACCGGGGAGCTGTTTTTT.

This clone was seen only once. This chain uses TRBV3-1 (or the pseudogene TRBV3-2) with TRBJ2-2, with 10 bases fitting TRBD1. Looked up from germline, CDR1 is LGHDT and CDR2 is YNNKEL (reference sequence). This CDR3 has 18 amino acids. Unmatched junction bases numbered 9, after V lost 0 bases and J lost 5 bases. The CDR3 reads CASSQETGGPRGTGELFF. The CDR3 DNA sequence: TGTGCCAGCAGCCAAGAGACAGGGGGCCCCCGTGGGACCGGGGAGCTGTTTTTT.

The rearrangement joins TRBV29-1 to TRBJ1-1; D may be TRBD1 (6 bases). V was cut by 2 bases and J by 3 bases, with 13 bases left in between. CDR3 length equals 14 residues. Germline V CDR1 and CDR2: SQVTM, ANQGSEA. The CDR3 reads CSVESGGAYTEAFF. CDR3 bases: TGCAGCGTTGAATCGGGGGGCGCGTACACTGAAGCTTTCTTT.

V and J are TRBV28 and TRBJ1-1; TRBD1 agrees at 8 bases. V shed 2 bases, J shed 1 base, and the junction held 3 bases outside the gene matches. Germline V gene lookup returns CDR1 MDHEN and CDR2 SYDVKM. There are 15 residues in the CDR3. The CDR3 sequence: CASSLTGGKNTEAFF. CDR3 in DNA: TGTGCCAGCAGTTTAACAGGGGGAAAGAACACTGAAGCTTTCTTT.

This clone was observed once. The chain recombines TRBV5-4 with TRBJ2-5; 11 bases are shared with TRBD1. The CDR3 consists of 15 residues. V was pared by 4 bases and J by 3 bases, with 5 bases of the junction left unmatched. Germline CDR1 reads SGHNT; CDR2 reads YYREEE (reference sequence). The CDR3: CASSDRDRGEETQYF. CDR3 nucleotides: TGTGCCAGCAGCGACCGGGACAGGGGGGAAGAGACCCAGTACTTC.

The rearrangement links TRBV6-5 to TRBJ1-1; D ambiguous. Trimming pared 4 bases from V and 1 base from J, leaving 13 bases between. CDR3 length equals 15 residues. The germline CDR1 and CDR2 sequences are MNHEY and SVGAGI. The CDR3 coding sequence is TGTGCCAGCAGTTCCTGGACGGGAAGGAACACTGAAGCTTTCTTT. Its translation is CASSSWTGRNTEAFF.

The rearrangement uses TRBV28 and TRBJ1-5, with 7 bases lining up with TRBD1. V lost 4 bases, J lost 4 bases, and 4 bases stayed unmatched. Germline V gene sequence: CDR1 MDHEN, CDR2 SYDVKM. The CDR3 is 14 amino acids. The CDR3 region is CASSSLQGNQPQHF. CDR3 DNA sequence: TGTGCCAGCAGTTCCCTACAGGGGAATCAGCCCCAGCATTTT. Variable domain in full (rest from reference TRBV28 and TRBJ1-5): DVKVTQSSRYLVKRTGEKVFLECVQDMDHENMFWYRQDPGLGLRLIYFSYDVKMKEKGDIPEGYSVSREKKERFSLILESASTNQTSMYLCASSSLQGNQPQHFGDGTRLSIL.

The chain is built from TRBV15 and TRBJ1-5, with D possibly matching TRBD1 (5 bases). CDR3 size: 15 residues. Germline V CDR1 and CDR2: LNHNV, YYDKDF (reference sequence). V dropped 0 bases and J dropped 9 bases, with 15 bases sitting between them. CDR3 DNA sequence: TGTGCCACCAGCAGAGATAAAGGGGCGCGTCGGCCCCAGCATTTT. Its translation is CATSRDKGARRPQHF.

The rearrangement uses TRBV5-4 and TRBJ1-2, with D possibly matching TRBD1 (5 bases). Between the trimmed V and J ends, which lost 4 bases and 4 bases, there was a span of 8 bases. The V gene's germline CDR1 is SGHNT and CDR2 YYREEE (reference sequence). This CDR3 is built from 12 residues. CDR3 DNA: TGTGCCAGCAGCGCCGACAGCTATGGCTACACCTTC. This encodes CASSADSYGYTF.

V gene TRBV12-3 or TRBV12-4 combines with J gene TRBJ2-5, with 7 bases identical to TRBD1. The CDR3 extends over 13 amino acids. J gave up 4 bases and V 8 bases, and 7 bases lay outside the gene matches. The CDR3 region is CASLNRGGETQYF. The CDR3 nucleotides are TGTGCCAGCCTCAACAGGGGTGGAGAGACCCAGTACTTC.

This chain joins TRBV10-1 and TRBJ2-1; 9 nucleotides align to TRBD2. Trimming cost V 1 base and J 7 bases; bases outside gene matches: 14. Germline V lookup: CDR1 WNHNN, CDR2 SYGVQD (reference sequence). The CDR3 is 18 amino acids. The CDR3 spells CASSELVRLTSGPNEQFF. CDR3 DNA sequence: TGCGCCAGCAGTGAGTTGGTCAGGTTGACTAGCGGACCGAATGAGCAGTTCTTC.

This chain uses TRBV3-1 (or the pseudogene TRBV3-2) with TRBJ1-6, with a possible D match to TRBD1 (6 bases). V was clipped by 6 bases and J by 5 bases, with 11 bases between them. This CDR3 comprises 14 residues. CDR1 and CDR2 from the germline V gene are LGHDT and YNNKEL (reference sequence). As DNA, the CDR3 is TGTGCCAGCAGTACGGACAGAAATAATTCACCCCTCCACTTT. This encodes CASSTDRNNSPLHF.

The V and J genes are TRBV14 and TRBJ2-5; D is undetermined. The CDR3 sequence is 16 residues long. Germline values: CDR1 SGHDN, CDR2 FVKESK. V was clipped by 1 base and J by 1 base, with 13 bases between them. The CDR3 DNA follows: TGTGCCAGCAGCCAAGGATTGTGGATAGCCCAAGAGACCCAGTACTTC. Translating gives CASSQGLWIAQETQYF. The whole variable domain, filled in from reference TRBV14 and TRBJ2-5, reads EAGVTQFPSHSVIEKGQTVTLRCDPISGHDNLYWYRRVMGKEIKFLLHFVKESKQDESGMPNNRFLAERTGGTYSTLKVQPAELEDSGVYFCASSQGLWIAQETQYFGPGTRLLVL.

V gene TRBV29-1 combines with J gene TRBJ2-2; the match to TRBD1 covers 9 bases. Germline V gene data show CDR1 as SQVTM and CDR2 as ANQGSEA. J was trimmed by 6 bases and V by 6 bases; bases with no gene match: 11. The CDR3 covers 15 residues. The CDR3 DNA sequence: TGCAGCGTCCTAGGGGGACAGGGAACGGCCGGGGAGCTGTTTTTT. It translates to CSVLGGQGTAGELFF.

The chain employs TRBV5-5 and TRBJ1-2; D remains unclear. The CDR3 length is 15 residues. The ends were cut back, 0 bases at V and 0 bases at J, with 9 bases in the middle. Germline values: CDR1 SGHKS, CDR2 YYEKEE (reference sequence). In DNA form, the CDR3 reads TGTGCCAGCAGCTTGGATTACAATCCTAACTATGGCTACACCTTC. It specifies CASSLDYNPNYGYTF.

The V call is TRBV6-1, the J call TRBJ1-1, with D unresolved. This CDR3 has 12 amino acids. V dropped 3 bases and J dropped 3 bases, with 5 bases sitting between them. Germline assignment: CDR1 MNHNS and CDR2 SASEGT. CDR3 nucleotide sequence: TGTGCCAGCAGTGACCCTTACACTGAAGCTTTCTTT. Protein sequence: CASSDPYTEAFF.

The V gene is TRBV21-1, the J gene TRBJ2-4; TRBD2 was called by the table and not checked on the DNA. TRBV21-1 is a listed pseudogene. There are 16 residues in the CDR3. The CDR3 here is CASSTGGRGGKNIQYF. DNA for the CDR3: TGTGCCAGCAGCACGGGAGGTCGAGGGGGCAAAAACATTCAGTACTTC.

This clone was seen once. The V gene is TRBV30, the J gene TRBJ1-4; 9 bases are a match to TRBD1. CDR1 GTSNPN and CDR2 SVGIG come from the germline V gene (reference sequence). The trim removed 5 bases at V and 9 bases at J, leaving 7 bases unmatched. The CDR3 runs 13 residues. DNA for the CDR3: TGTGCCTGGTCGGGACAGGGCGCGAAAAAACTGTTTTTT. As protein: CAWSGQGAKKLFF.

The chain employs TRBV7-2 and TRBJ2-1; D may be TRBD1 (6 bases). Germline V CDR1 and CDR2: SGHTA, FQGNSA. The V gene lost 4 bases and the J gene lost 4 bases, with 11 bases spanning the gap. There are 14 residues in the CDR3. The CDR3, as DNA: TGTGCCAGCAGCTCCGGGACATCATACAATGAGCAGTTCTTC. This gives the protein CASSSGTSYNEQFF.

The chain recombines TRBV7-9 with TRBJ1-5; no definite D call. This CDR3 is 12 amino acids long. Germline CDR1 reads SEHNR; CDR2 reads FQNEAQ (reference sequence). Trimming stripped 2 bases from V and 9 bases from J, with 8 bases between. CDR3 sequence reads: CASSLSGGPQHF. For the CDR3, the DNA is TGTGCCAGCAGCTTATCAGGAGGGCCCCAGCATTTT. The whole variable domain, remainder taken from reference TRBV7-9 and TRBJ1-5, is DTGVSQNPRHKITKRGQNVTFRCDPISEHNRLYWYRQTLGQGPEFLTYFQNEAQLEKSRLLSDRFSAERPKGSFSTLEIQRTEQGDSAMYLCASSLSGGPQHFGDGTRLSIL.